These 5 T cell receptor beta chains were all obtained from the same sample, sequenced in a study of metastatic and nonmetastatic thyroid tumors (dated by TCRdb to 2018 to 2020). Libraries were constructed by PCR. The instrument given in TCRdb is Illumina HiSeq 4000. TCRdb reprocessing: public reads trimmed at Q25 with fastp, clones called with MiXCR, in-frame beta chains kept. Counted in this sample were 22,000 or so clones; 35% to 45% of them appeared once. Together, the top ten hold 22% of the sample. No patient had received any treatment before thyroid surgery. Sequencing used blood. The receptors derive from a male donor with papillary thyroid cancer or a benign thyroid nodule (not recorded which). Some clones in this sample may be carry-over from other donors' samples.

In this sample, this clone turned up a few times. The J gene is TRBJ1-1, the V gene TRBV6-4, with 8 bases aligning to TRBD1. V gave up 0 bases and J gave up 6 bases; unmatched junction bases: 6. The CDR3 spans 15 residues. From germline, CDR1 is MRHNA and CDR2 SNTAGT. Written as DNA, the CDR3 is TGTGCCAGCAGTGACTCGGCGACAGGGGACTCTGAAGCTTTCTTT. It encodes CASSDSATGDSEAFF.

In its sample, this clone was seen many times. The chain joins TRBV18 to TRBJ2-2, with 10 positions matching TRBD2. There are 16 residues in the CDR3. V lost 1 base, J lost 3 bases, and 2 bases stayed unmatched. In germline, CDR1 is KGHSH, CDR2 LQKENI. CDR3 nucleotides: TGTGCCAGCTCACCACGGCTAGCGGGAGACACCGGGGAGCTGTTTTTT. Translating gives CASSPRLAGDTGELFF.

V and J are TRBV11-3 and TRBJ2-3; 8 nucleotides align to TRBD1. The CDR3 runs 14 residues. V lost 5 bases, J lost 5 bases, and 6 bases stayed unmatched. The germline gives CDR1 SGHNT, CDR2 YENEEA. The CDR3 DNA reads as TGTGCCAGCAGCCTCACAGGGGGAGGAGATACGCAGTATTTT. It is translated as CASSLTGGGDTQYF. The variable domain in full, completed from reference TRBV11-3 and TRBJ2-3, reads EAGVVQSPRYKIIEKKQPVAFWCNPISGHNTLYWYLQNLGQGPELLIRYENEEAVDDSQLPKDRFSAERLKGVDSTLKIQPAELGDSAVYLCASSLTGGGDTQYFGPGTRLTVL.

The V and J genes are TRBV11-1 and TRBJ2-2; the D is unclear. V was pared by 8 bases and J by 0 bases, with 16 bases between. This CDR3 is 16 amino acids long. In germline, CDR1 is SGHAT, CDR2 FQDESV (reference sequence). In DNA form, the CDR3 reads TGTGCCAGCTGCCGGGCCTCCGACGCGAACACCGGGGAGCTGTTTTTT. It specifies CASCRASDANTGELFF.

This rearrangement joins TRBV30 to TRBJ2-2; 11 positions agree with TRBD2. CDR1 and CDR2 (germline): GTSNPN, SVGIG (reference sequence). V lost 2 bases, J lost 7 bases, and 6 bases stayed unmatched. The CDR3 totals 15 residues. The CDR3 nucleotides are TGTGCCTGGAGTCCACTAGCGGGAGAGGTCGGGGAGCTGTTTTTT. Its translation is CAWSPLAGEVGELFF.